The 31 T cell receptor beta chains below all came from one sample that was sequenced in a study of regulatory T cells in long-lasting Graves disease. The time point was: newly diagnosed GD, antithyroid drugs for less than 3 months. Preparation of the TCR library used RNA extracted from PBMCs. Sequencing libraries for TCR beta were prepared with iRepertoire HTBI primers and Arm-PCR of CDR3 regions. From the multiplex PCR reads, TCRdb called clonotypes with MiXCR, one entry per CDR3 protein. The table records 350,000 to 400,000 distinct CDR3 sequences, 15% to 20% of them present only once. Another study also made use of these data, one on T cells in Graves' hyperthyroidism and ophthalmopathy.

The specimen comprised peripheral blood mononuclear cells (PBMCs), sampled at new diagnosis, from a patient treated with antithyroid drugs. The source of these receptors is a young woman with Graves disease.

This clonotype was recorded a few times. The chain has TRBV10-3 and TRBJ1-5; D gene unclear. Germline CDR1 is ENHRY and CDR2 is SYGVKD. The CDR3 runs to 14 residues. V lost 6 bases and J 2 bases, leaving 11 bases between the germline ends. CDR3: CAISQRAGNQPQHF. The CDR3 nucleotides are TGTGCCATCAGCCAACGGGCCGGCAATCAGCCCCAGCATTTT.

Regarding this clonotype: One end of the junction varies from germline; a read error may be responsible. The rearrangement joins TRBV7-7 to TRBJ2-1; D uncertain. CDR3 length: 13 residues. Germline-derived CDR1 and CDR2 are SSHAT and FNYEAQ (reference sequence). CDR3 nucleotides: TGTGCTAGCAGCCCCTCCCCGGGCAATGAGCAGTTCTTC. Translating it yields CASSPSPGNEQFF.

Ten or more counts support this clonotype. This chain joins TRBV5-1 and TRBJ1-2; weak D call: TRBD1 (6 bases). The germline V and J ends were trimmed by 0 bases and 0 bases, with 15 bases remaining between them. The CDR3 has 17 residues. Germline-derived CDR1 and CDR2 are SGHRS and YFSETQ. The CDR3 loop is CASSLARTGLANYGYTF. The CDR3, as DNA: TGCGCCAGCAGCTTGGCCCGTACAGGGTTGGCTAACTATGGCTACACCTTC. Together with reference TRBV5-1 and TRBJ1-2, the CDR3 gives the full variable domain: KAGVTQTPRYLIKTRGQQVTLSCSPISGHRSVSWYQQTPGQGLQFLFEYFSETQRNKGNFPGRFSGRQFSNSRSEMNVSTLELGDSALYLCASSLARTGLANYGYTFGSGTRLTVV.

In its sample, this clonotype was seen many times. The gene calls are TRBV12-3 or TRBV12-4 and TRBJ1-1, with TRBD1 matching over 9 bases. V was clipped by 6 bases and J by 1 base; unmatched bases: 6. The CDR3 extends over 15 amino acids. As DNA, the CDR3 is TGTGCCAGCAGCCGGGGGGGACAGGGGAACACTGAAGCTTTCTTT. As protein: CASSRGGQGNTEAFF.

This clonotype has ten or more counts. CDR3 in DNA: TGTGCCAGCAGCCCCTGGGGGGTAGGGACAGATACGCAGTATTTT. Its protein is CASSPWGVGTDTQYF. The genes are TRBV11-2 and TRBJ2-3; possibly TRBD2 for D (6 bases). Trimming cost V 5 bases and J 3 bases, with 15 bases left between them. The CDR3 has 15 residues. Germline loops: CDR1 SGHAT, CDR2 FQNNGV.

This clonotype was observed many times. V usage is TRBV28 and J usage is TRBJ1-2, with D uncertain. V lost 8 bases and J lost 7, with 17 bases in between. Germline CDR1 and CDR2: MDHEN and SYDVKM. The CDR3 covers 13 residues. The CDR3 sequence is CASLGEVARGYTF. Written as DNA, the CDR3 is TGTGCCAGCCTCGGGGAGGTCGCACGTGGCTACACCTTC.

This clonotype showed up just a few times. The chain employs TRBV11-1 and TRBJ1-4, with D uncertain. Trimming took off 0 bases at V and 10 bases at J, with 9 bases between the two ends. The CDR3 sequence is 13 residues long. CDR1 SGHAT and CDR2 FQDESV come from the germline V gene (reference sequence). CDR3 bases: TGTGCCAGCAGCTTAGCACCGGGAGCAAAACTGTTTTTT. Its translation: CASSLAPGAKLFF.

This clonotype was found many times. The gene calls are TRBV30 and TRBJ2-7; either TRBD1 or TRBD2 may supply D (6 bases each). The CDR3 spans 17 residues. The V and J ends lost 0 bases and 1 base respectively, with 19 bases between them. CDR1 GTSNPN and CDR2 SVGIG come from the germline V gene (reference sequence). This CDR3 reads CAWSVGGRGRTSYEQYF. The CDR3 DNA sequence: TGTGCCTGGAGTGTAGGGGGGAGAGGCCGAACGTCCTACGAGCAGTACTTC.

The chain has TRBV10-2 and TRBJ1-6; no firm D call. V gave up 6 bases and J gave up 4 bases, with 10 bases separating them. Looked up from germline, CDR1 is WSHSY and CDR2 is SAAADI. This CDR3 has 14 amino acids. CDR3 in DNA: TGCGCCAGCAGCCAGTCGGGATATAATTCACCCCTCCACTTT. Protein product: CASSQSGYNSPLHF.

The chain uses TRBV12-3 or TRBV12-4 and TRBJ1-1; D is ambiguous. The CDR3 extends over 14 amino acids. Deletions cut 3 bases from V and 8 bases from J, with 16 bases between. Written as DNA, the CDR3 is TGTGCCAGCAGTTTCGGTGGGCGGGCGTCCGAAGCTTTCTTT. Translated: CASSFGGRASEAFF.

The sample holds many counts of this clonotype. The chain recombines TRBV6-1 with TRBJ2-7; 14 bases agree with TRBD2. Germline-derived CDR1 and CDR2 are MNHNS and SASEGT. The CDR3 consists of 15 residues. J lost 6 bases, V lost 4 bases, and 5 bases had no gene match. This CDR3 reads CASSAGLAGVSEQYF. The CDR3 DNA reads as TGTGCCAGCAGTGCGGGACTAGCGGGAGTTAGCGAGCAGTACTTC.

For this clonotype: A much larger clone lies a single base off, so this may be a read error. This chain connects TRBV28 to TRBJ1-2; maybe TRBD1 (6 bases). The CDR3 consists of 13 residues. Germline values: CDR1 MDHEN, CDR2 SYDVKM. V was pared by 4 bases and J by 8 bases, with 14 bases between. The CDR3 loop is CASSSGGERGYTF. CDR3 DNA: TGTGCCAGCAGTTCCGGGGGCGAGAGAGGCTACACCTTC.

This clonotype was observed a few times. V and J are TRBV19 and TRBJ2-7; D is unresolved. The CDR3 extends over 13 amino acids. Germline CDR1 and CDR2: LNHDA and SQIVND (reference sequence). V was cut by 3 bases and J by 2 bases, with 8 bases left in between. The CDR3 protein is CASSIGQAYEQYF. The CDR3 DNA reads TGTGCCAGTAGTATTGGGCAGGCCTACGAGCAGTACTTC.

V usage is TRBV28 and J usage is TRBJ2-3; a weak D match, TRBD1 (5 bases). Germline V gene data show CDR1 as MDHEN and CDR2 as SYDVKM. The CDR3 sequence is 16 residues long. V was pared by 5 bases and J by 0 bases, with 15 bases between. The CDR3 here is CASSPHWGTSTDTQYF. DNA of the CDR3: TGTGCCAGCAGTCCCCATTGGGGCACCAGCACAGATACGCAGTATTTT.

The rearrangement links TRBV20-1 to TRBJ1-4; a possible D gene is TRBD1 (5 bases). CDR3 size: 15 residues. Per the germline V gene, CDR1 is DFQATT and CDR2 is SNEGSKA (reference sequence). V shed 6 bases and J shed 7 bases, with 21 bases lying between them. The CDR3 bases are TGCAGTGCCGCAGAACCCAAGGCGGGGGTTGAAAAACTGTTTTTT. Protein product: CSAAEPKAGVEKLFF.

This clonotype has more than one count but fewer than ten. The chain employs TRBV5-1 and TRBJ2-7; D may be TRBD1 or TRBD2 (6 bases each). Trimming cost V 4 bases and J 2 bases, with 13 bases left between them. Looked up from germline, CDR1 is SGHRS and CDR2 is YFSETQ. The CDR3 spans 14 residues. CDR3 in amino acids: CASSLTGTAYEQYF. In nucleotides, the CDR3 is TGCGCCAGCAGCCTTACAGGGACTGCCTACGAGCAGTACTTC.

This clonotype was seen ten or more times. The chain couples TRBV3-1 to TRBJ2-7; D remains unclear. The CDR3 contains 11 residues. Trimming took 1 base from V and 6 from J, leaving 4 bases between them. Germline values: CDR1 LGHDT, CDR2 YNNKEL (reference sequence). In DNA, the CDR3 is TGTGCCAGCAGCCAAGCCGCCGAGCAGTACTTC. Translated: CASSQAAEQYF.

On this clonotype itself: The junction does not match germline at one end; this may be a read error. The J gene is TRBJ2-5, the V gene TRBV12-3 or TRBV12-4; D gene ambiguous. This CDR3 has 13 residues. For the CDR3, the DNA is TGCGCCAGCAAGGGTCCCGGGCGGGAGACCCAGTACTTC. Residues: CASKGPGRETQYF.

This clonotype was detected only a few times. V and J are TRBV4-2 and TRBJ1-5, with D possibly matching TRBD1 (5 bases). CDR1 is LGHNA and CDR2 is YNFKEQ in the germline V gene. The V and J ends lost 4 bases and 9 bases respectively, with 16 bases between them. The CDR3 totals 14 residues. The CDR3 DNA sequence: TGTGCCAGCAGCCTGGGGACCCCCCGTCGGCCCCAGCATTTT. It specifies CASSLGTPRRPQHF.

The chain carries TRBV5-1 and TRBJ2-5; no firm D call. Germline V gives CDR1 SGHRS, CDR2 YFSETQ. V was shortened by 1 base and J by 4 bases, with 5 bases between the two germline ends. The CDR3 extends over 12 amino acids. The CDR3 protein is CASSLSPETQYF. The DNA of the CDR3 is TGCGCCAGCAGCTTGTCCCCAGAGACCCAGTACTTC.

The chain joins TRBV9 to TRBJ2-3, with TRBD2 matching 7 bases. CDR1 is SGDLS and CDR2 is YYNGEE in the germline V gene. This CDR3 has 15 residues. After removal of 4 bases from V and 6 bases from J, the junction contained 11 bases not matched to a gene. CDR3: CASSSSGVVVDTQYF. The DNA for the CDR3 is TGTGCCAGCAGCTCTAGCGGAGTGGTGGTGGATACGCAGTATTTT.

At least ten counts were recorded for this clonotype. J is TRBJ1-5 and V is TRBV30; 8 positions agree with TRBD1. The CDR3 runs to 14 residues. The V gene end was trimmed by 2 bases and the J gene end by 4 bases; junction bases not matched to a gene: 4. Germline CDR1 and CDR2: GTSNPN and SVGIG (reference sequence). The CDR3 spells CAWSFGDRNQPQHF. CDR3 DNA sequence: TGTGCCTGGAGTTTTGGGGACAGGAATCAGCCCCAGCATTTT.

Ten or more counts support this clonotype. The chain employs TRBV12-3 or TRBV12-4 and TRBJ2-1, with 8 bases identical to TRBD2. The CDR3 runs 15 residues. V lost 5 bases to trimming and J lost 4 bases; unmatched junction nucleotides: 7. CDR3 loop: CASSISGGRYNEQFF. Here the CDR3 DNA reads TGTGCCAGCAGTATCAGCGGGGGCCGATACAATGAGCAGTTCTTC.

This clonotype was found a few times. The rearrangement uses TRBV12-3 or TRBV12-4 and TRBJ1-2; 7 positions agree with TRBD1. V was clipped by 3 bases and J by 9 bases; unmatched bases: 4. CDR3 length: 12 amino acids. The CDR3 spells CASSLNRGRYTF. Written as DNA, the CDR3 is TGTGCCAGCAGTTTGAACAGGGGTCGCTACACCTTC.

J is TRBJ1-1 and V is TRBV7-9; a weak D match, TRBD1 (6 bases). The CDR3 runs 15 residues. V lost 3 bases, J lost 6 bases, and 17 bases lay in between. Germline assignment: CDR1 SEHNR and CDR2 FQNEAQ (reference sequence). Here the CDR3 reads CASSFDGGAGSEAFF. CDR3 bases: TGTGCCAGCAGCTTTGACGGGGGCGCGGGCTCTGAAGCTTTCTTT. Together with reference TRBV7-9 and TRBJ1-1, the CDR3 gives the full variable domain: DTGVSQNPRHKITKRGQNVTFRCDPISEHNRLYWYRQTLGQGPEFLTYFQNEAQLEKSRLLSDRFSAERPKGSFSTLEIQRTEQGDSAMYLCASSFDGGAGSEAFFGQGTRLTVV.

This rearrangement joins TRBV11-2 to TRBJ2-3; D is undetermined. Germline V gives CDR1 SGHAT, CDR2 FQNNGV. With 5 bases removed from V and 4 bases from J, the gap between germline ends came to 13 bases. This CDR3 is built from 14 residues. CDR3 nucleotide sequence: TGTGCCAGCAGCCTTTTTAGCCCCCCAGATACGCAGTATTTT. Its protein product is CASSLFSPPDTQYF.

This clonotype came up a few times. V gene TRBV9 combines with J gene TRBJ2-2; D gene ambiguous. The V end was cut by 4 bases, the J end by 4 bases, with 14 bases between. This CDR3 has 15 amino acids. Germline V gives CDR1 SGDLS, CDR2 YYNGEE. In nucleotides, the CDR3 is TGTGCCAGCAGCCCCCAGATTTACGGCACCGGGGAGCTGTTTTTT. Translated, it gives CASSPQIYGTGELFF.

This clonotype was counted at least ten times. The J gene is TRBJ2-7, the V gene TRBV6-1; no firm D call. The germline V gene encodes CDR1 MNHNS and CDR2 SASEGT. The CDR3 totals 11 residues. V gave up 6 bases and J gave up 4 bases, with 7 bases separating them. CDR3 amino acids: CASSHHYEQYF. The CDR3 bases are TGTGCCAGCAGCCACCATTACGAGCAGTACTTC.

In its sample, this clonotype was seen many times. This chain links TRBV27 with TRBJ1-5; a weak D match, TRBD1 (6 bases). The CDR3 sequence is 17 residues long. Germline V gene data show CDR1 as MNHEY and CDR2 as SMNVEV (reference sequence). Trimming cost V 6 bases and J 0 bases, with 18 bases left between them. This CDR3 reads CASRAIFQGYSNQPQHF. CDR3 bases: TGTGCCAGCAGGGCGATATTTCAGGGGTATAGCAATCAGCCCCAGCATTTT.

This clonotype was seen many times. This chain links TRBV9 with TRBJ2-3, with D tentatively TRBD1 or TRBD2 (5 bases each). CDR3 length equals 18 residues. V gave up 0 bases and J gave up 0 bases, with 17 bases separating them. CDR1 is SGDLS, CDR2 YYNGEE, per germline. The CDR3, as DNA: TGTGCCAGCAGCGTAGGGTCAGGGACCCTTTCTAGCACAGATACGCAGTATTTT. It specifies CASSVGSGTLSSTDTQYF.

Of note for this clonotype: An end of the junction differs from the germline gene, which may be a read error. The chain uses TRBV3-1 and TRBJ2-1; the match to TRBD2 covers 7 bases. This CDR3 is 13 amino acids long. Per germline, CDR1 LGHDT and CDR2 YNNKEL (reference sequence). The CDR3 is CASSQRGGHEQFF. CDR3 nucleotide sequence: TGCGCCAGCAGCCAGCGGGGCGGCCATGAGCAGTTCTTC.